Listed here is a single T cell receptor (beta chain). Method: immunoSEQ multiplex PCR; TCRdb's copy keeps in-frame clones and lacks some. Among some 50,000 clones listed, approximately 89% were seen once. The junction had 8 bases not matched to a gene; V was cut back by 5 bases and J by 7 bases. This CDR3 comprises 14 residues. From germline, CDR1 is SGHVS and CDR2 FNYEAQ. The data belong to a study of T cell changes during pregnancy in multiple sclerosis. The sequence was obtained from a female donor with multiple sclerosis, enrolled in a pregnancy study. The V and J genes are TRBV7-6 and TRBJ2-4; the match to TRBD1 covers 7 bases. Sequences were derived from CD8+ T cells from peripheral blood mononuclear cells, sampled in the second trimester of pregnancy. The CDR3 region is CASSPPTGMNIQYF. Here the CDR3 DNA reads TGTGCCAGCAGCCCACCGACAGGGATGAACATTCAGTACTTC. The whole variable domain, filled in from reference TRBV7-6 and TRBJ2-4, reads GAGVSQSPRYKVTKRGQDVALRCDPISGHVSLYWYRQALGQGPEFLTYFNYEAQQDKSGLPNDRFSAERPEGSISTLTIQRTEQRDSAMYRCASSPPTGMNIQYFGAGTRLSVL.